This record covers a single T cell receptor beta chain. The record originates from a study of Ad26.COV2.S vaccination and SARS-CoV-2 variants. Study-level information: The vaccine Ad26.COV2.S was put into the muscle once, or twice with 56 days between.

Germline CDR1 is SGHKS and CDR2 is YYEKEE (reference sequence). V was trimmed by 1 base and J by 7 bases, leaving 5 bases between them. The CDR3 is 12 amino acids. Data came from immunoSEQ multiplex PCR; TCRdb stores just in-frame clones and leaves some out. This sample has a few hundred thousand clones, with about 93% found just once. The treatment: approximately 18 received Ad26.COV2.S at low or high dose, single or two shots; roughly five received placebo; per-sample allocation not given. Sampling was done on day 63 after the first vaccine or placebo injection. J is TRBJ2-2 and V is TRBV5-5; D call uncertain. The receptor's source is a person between 18 and 59 years old who received the Ad26.COV2.S COVID-19 vaccine or a placebo. This specimen consisted of peripheral blood, obtained in a trial of Ad26.COV2.S vaccine versus placebo. The CDR3 is CASSLHNGELFF. The DNA for the CDR3 is TGTGCCAGCAGCTTGCATAACGGGGAGCTGTTTTTT. The whole variable domain, remainder taken from reference TRBV5-5 and TRBJ2-2, is DAGVTQSPTHLIKTRGQQVTLRCSPISGHKSVSWYQQVLGQGPQFIFQYYEKEERGRGNFPDRFSARQFPNYSSELNVNALLLGDSALYLCASSLHNGELFFGEGSRLTVL.